These 18 T cell receptor beta chains were all obtained from the same sample, sequenced in a study of blood T cell repertoires in COVID-19. TCRdb keeps only in-frame clones here, not all; method: immunoSEQ multiplex PCR. The table shows about 240,000 clones, with around 90% occurring only once. Sequencing was done on a sample of peripheral blood. All receptors derive from a man in his sixties who had recovered from COVID-19.

V usage is TRBV12-3 or TRBV12-4 and J usage is TRBJ1-1; D remains unclear. V lost 3 bases and J lost 3, with 8 bases in between. The CDR3 sequence is 13 residues long. CDR3 in DNA: TGTGCCAGCAGTTTTTTGCGGGACACTGAAGCTTTCTTT. Translating gives CASSFLRDTEAFF.

The chain uses TRBV5-6 and TRBJ2-1; 8 positions agree with TRBD1. V lost 4 bases and J lost 7; bases outside the gene matches: 10. Germline CDR1 reads SGHDT; CDR2 reads YYEEEE. CDR3 length: 15 residues. CDR3 in amino acids: CASSQTGDGTNEQFF. The CDR3 DNA is TGTGCCAGCAGCCAGACAGGGGACGGTACGAATGAGCAGTTCTTC.

The genes are TRBV12-5 and TRBJ1-4; 7 bases fit TRBD1. Germline V gene sequence: CDR1 LGHNT, CDR2 FRNRAP. Unmatched junction bases numbered 7, after V lost 9 bases and J lost 0 bases. The CDR3 is 15 residues long. DNA for the CDR3: TGTGCTAGGGGGAACGGGACAGCAACTAATGAAAAACTGTTTTTT. Translated: CARGNGTATNEKLFF. The full variable domain, rest sourced from reference TRBV12-5 and TRBJ1-4, is DARVTQTPRHKVTEMGQEVTMRCQPILGHNTVFWYRQTMMQGLELLAYFRNRAPLDDSGMPKDRFSAEMPDATLATLKIQPSEPRDSAVYFCARGNGTATNEKLFFGSGTQLSVL.

The chain recombines TRBV2 with TRBJ2-7, with D possibly matching TRBD2 (6 bases). V lost 3 bases and J 0 bases, leaving 15 bases between the germline ends. The germline V gene has CDR1 SNHLY and CDR2 FYNNEI. This CDR3 region has 16 residues. CDR3 amino acids: CASSERSDGSSYEQYF. In nucleotides, the CDR3 is TGTGCCAGCAGTGAGAGATCGGACGGGAGCTCCTACGAGCAGTACTTC.

The chain carries TRBV7-9 and TRBJ2-5, with 14 bases aligning to TRBD2. J lost 4 bases, V lost 1 base, and 2 bases had no gene match. Germline assignment: CDR1 SEHNR and CDR2 FQNEAQ (reference sequence). CDR3 length: 16 amino acids. The CDR3 reads CASSLVGLAGGETQYF. CDR3 DNA sequence: TGTGCCAGCAGCTTAGTAGGACTAGCGGGGGGAGAGACCCAGTACTTC.

This chain connects TRBV3-1 (or the pseudogene TRBV3-2) to TRBJ1-3; D is uncertain. With 0 bases removed from V and 8 bases from J, the gap between germline ends came to 14 bases. The CDR3 loop spans 15 amino acids. Germline CDR1 is LGHDT and CDR2 is YNNKEL (reference sequence). The CDR3 reads CASSQDGFIRDTIYF. In DNA, the CDR3 is TGTGCCAGCAGCCAAGACGGTTTCATCCGGGACACCATATATTTT.

This chain connects TRBV10-1 to TRBJ1-2, with D possibly being TRBD1 (5 bases). The germline V gene encodes CDR1 WNHNN and CDR2 SYGVQD (reference sequence). The CDR3 consists of 13 residues. With 3 bases removed from V and 1 base from J, the gap between germline ends came to 6 bases. The CDR3 DNA reads TGCGCCAGCAGTGAACAGGTTAACTATGGCTACACCTTC. It codes for CASSEQVNYGYTF.

This chain uses TRBV5-1 with TRBJ2-5; 11 nucleotides line up with TRBD1. Germline loops: CDR1 SGHRS, CDR2 YFSETQ. The CDR3 has 15 residues. V trimming: 3 bases; J trimming: 4 bases; junction bases outside the gene matches: 5. CDR3 nucleotide sequence: TGCGCCAGCAGCTCGGACAGGGGGCGAGGAGAGACCCAGTACTTC. Translating gives CASSSDRGRGETQYF. Filled out from reference TRBV5-1 and TRBJ2-5, the complete variable domain reads KAGVTQTPRYLIKTRGQQVTLSCSPISGHRSVSWYQQTPGQGLQFLFEYFSETQRNKGNFPGRFSGRQFSNSRSEMNVSTLELGDSALYLCASSSDRGRGETQYFGPGTRLLVL.

The rearrangement uses TRBV12-3 or TRBV12-4 and TRBJ2-2; no clear D gene. The CDR3 covers 13 residues. With 7 bases removed from V and 3 bases from J, the gap between germline ends came to 9 bases. The CDR3 nucleotides read TGTGCCAGCAAACCAGTGGACACCGGGGAGCTGTTTTTT. Translation gives CASKPVDTGELFF.

The gene calls are TRBV3-1 (or the pseudogene TRBV3-2) and TRBJ2-5; 10 bases match TRBD2. The CDR3 is made up of 16 amino acids. Germline-derived CDR1 and CDR2 are LGHDT and YNNKEL (reference sequence). V was pared by 1 base and J by 1 base, with 3 bases of the junction left unmatched. DNA of the CDR3: TGTGCCAGCAGCCAAGCTCCTAGCGGGGGCCAAGAGACCCAGTACTTC. It codes for CASSQAPSGGQETQYF.

The CDR3 is CSASYTSGGAHEQYV. The CDR3 bases are TGCAGTGCTAGTTACACTAGCGGGGGGGCCCACGAGCAGTACGTC. The chain recombines TRBV20-1 with TRBJ2-7, with 13 bases lining up with TRBD2. The CDR3 sequence is 15 residues long. The junction had 7 bases not matched to a gene; V was cut back by 3 bases and J by 5 bases. CDR1 is DFQATT and CDR2 is SNEGSKA in the germline V gene (reference sequence).

DNA for the CDR3: TGTGCCAGCAGCCCCGACAGGGGGTTTAACTATGGCTACACCTTC. As protein: CASSPDRGFNYGYTF. V usage is TRBV9 and J usage is TRBJ1-2; 9 bases match TRBD1. Germline V gene sequence: CDR1 SGDLS, CDR2 YYNGEE. V shed 4 bases, J shed 1 base, and the junction held 5 bases outside the gene matches. This CDR3 comprises 15 residues.

A note on this clone: Other DNA sequences in the same sample also yield this CDR3. This chain joins TRBV12-5 and TRBJ1-4, with 8 bases identical to TRBD1. Germline V gene sequence: CDR1 LGHNT, CDR2 FRNRAP. J was trimmed by 3 bases and V by 4 bases; bases with no gene match: 1. The CDR3 sequence is 14 residues long. The CDR3 DNA follows: TGTGCTAGTGGTTGGGGACAGGCTAATGAAAAACTGTTTTTT. It is translated as CASGWGQANEKLFF.

The gene calls are TRBV4-2 and TRBJ1-1; 7 positions agree with TRBD1. The CDR3 spans 17 residues. V gave up 1 base and J gave up 0 bases; unmatched junction bases: 8. Germline V gene data show CDR1 as LGHNA and CDR2 as YNFKEQ. Here the CDR3 DNA reads TGTGCCAGCAGCCAAGTTTCCGGACAGGTCGTGAACACTGAAGCTTTCTTT. Amino acid sequence: CASSQVSGQVVNTEAFF.

J is TRBJ1-4 and V is TRBV7-6; no clear D gene. CDR3 length equals 14 residues. Looked up from germline, CDR1 is SGHVS and CDR2 is FNYEAQ. The V end was cut by 3 bases, the J end by 8 bases, with 13 bases between. CDR3 DNA: TGTGCCAGCAGCTTTCAAGGCAACGGGGAAAAACTGTTTTTT. This encodes CASSFQGNGEKLFF.

J is TRBJ1-6 and V is TRBV6-6, with D possibly TRBD1 on 6 matching bases. Trimming left V 6 bases short and J 7 bases short, with 13 bases between. CDR1 and CDR2 (germline): MNHNY, SVGAGI (reference sequence). The CDR3 has 14 amino acids. As DNA, the CDR3 is TGTGCCAGCAGACAAGGACAGTGGAATTCACCCCTCCACTTT. Its translation: CASRQGQWNSPLHF.

J is TRBJ2-5 and V is TRBV11-2, with TRBD1 as a possible D gene (7 bases). With 2 bases removed from V and 3 bases from J, the gap between germline ends came to 13 bases. Germline values: CDR1 SGHAT, CDR2 FQNNGV. This CDR3 is built from 15 residues. The CDR3 here is CASSLQGGMEETQYF. CDR3 nucleotides: TGTGCCAGCAGCTTACAGGGGGGAATGGAAGAGACCCAGTACTTC.

The chain has TRBV27 and TRBJ2-3; TRBD2 agrees at 8 bases. Losses at the gene ends were 2 bases for V and 3 bases for J; bases not matched to a gene: 4. CDR1 and CDR2 (germline): MNHEY, SMNVEV (reference sequence). This CDR3 is built from 15 residues. The CDR3: CASSLNRGGTDTQYF. CDR3 in DNA: TGTGCCAGCAGTTTAAATCGGGGGGGGACAGATACGCAGTATTTT.